These 30 T cell receptor beta chains originate from one sample sequenced in a study of early T cells in non-severe SARS-CoV-2 infection listed by TCRdb under 2021. Library preparation was by 5' RACE. Sequencing instrument: NextSeq 500. TCRdb cleaned the public reads at Q25 with fastp, built clones with MiXCR and kept in-frame beta chains. Every CDR3 protein is listed once, alongside the most common genes and DNA of its rows. In this sample the table shows over 100,000 distinct CDR3 sequences, over 10% of which occur a single time. Clones ranked in the top ten supply about 6% of the sample. Sequenced input: whole blood. Receptor source: an adult who was a healthcare worker with PCR-confirmed SARS-CoV-2 infection or an uninfected control (not recorded which).

This chain joins TRBV15 and TRBJ2-5; the match to TRBD2 covers 11 bases. V shed 0 bases and J 3 bases; nucleotides not matched to a gene: 3. CDR1 LNHNV and CDR2 YYDKDF come from the germline V gene (reference sequence). The CDR3 is 16 residues long. CDR3 bases: TGTGCCACCAGCAGAGATACGGGACTAGCGGAAGAGACCCAGTACTTC. Protein product: CATSRDTGLAEETQYF.

This clonotype was seen more than once but under ten times. The J gene is TRBJ2-1, the V gene TRBV7-2, with 12 bases lining up with TRBD2. The CDR3 runs 16 residues. Germline V CDR1 and CDR2: SGHTA, FQGNSA. V lost 5 bases and J lost 9; bases outside the gene matches: 11. DNA for the CDR3: TGTGCCAGCAGCCATTCTTCTAGCGGGAGGGCCGGTGAGCAGTTCTTC. It encodes CASSHSSSGRAGEQFF.

This clonotype was found many times. CDR3 DNA: TGTGCCAGCAGTTTAGATGGGCTAGCGGGAGACACCGGGGAGCTGTTTTTT. Its translation: CASSLDGLAGDTGELFF. V gene TRBV28 combines with J gene TRBJ2-2; TRBD2 matches 10 bases. V gave up 2 bases and J gave up 3 bases; unmatched junction bases: 6. Germline V gene sequence: CDR1 MDHEN, CDR2 SYDVKM. The CDR3 is made up of 17 amino acids.

This clonotype was seen repeatedly, ten times or more. V gene TRBV11-2 combines with J gene TRBJ2-7, with TRBD2 matching over 8 bases. This CDR3 has 16 residues. V shed 5 bases, J shed 1 base, and the junction held 10 bases outside the gene matches. The germline CDR1 and CDR2 sequences are SGHAT and FQNNGV. The CDR3 protein is CASSLQTAGVSYEQYF. CDR3 sequence (DNA): TGTGCCAGCAGCCTCCAAACAGCGGGAGTATCCTACGAGCAGTACTTC.

The V gene is TRBV5-1, the J gene TRBJ1-1; TRBD1 aligns across 7 bases. Germline V gene sequence: CDR1 SGHRS, CDR2 YFSETQ. The J segment lost 0 bases and the V segment lost 2 bases, leaving 4 bases of the junction unmatched. The CDR3 spans 15 residues. CDR3 DNA: TGCGCCAGCAGCTTACAGACAGGGATGAACACTGAAGCTTTCTTT. This translates into CASSLQTGMNTEAFF.

In its sample, this clonotype was seen many times. The V call is TRBV10-3, the J call TRBJ2-1, with 8 nucleotides matching TRBD1. Per the germline V gene, CDR1 is ENHRY and CDR2 is SYGVKD. The V and J ends lost 3 bases and 7 bases, in that order; junction bases with no gene match: 8. The CDR3 loop spans 15 amino acids. CDR3 region: CAISDRTGKYNEQFF. In nucleotides, the CDR3 is TGTGCCATCAGTGACCGGACAGGGAAATATAATGAGCAGTTCTTC.

This clonotype appeared many times. V and J are TRBV15 and TRBJ2-7, with no clear D. Between the trimmed V and J ends, which lost 6 bases and 3 bases, there was a span of 12 bases. The CDR3 is 13 residues long. Germline-derived CDR1 and CDR2 are LNHNV and YYDKDF (reference sequence). CDR3 DNA: TGTGCCACCAGTTCGGACCGAGACTACGAGCAGTACTTC. This encodes CATSSDRDYEQYF.

V and J are TRBV20-1 and TRBJ2-7; no definite D call. Germline V lookup: CDR1 DFQATT, CDR2 SNEGSKA (reference sequence). The germline V and J ends were trimmed by 6 bases and 2 bases, with 14 bases remaining between them. The CDR3 has 13 residues. CDR3 DNA: TGCAGTGCGGAAGATCTGGTACCCTACGAGCAGTACTTC. Translation: CSAEDLVPYEQYF.

This clonotype showed up many times. The rearrangement joins TRBV15 to TRBJ2-1, with 7 bases aligning to TRBD2. V shed 1 base and J 6 bases; nucleotides not matched to a gene: 6. The germline V gene has CDR1 LNHNV and CDR2 YYDKDF (reference sequence). The CDR3 has 15 residues. The CDR3 sequence is CATSRVGRVGNEQFF. The CDR3 DNA follows: TGTGCCACCAGCAGAGTTGGGAGGGTGGGCAATGAGCAGTTCTTC. Full variable domain (outside the CDR3, taken from reference TRBV15 and TRBJ2-1): DAMVIQNPRYQVTQFGKPVTLSCSQTLNHNVMYWYQQKSSQAPKLLFHYYDKDFNNEADTPDNFQSRRPNTSFCFLDIRSPGLGDTAMYLCATSRVGRVGNEQFFGPGTRLTVL.

In the case of this clonotype: One base away lies a much larger clone, so this may be a sequencing read error. The chain carries TRBV9 and TRBJ2-7; 11 nucleotides line up with TRBD2. The CDR3 covers 15 residues. Germline CDR1 SGDLS, CDR2 YYNGEE. The V and J ends lost 0 bases and 1 base, in that order; junction bases with no gene match: 0. The DNA of the CDR3 is TGTGCCAGCAGCGTAGCTAGCGGGAGGTCCTACGAGCAGTACTTC. This gives the protein CASSVASGRSYEQYF. The full variable domain, completed using reference TRBV9 and TRBJ2-7, is DSGVTQTPKHLITATGQRVTLRCSPRSGDLSVYWYQQSLDQGLQFLIQYYNGEERAKGNILERFSAQQFPDLHSELNLSSLELGDSALYFCASSVASGRSYEQYFGPGTRLTVT.

This chain joins TRBV4-3 and TRBJ2-1, with 8 bases fitting TRBD2. J lost 4 bases, V lost 0 bases, and 5 bases had no gene match. Germline CDR1 LGHNA, CDR2 YSLEER. CDR3 size: 16 residues. CDR3 DNA sequence: TGCGCCAGCAGCCAAGATCTAGCGGGCCTATACAATGAGCAGTTCTTC. Protein product: CASSQDLAGLYNEQFF.

This clonotype occurred many times. This chain connects TRBV12-3 or TRBV12-4 to TRBJ2-3; 8 bases align to TRBD1. Losses at the gene ends were 4 bases for V and 3 bases for J; bases not matched to a gene: 9. CDR3 length: 16 amino acids. CDR3 coding DNA: TGTGCCAGCAGTTCAACCAGGGGGCTAGGGACAGATACGCAGTATTTT. Protein: CASSSTRGLGTDTQYF.

This clonotype was detected ten times or more. This chain connects TRBV12-3 or TRBV12-4 to TRBJ1-1; no clear D gene. The CDR3 totals 13 residues. Trimming removed 1 base at V and 6 bases at J, with 9 bases between. CDR3 nucleotide sequence: TGTGCCAGCAGTTTAGGGCGGGGATCTGAAGCTTTCTTT. Translated, it gives CASSLGRGSEAFF.

This clonotype was found many times. The chain recombines TRBV20-1 with TRBJ2-1; the D call may be TRBD1 or TRBD2 (5 bases each). The germline V gene has CDR1 DFQATT and CDR2 SNEGSKA (reference sequence). Trimming took 3 bases from V and 0 from J, leaving 9 bases between them. This CDR3 is built from 14 residues. The CDR3 DNA reads as TGCAGTGCTAGCGGGGCTTTCTCCTACAATGAGCAGTTCTTC. Residues: CSASGAFSYNEQFF.

The gene calls are TRBV28 and TRBJ2-3; D gene uncertain. CDR1 MDHEN and CDR2 SYDVKM come from the germline V gene. The V and J ends lost 3 bases and 6 bases respectively, with 7 bases between them. This CDR3 has 12 residues. The CDR3 DNA follows: TGTGCCAGCAGTTTCGTGCCCGATACGCAGTATTTT. Amino acids: CASSFVPDTQYF.

V and J are TRBV28 and TRBJ2-5; the match to TRBD2 covers 9 bases. CDR1 is MDHEN, CDR2 SYDVKM, per germline. The V and J ends lost 4 bases and 1 base, in that order; junction bases with no gene match: 4. The CDR3 sequence is 15 residues long. This chain's CDR3 is CASSSPSGAQETQYF. DNA of the CDR3: TGTGCCAGCAGTTCCCCTAGCGGGGCCCAAGAGACCCAGTACTTC. Based on the CDR3 plus reference TRBV28 and TRBJ2-5, the full variable domain is DVKVTQSSRYLVKRTGEKVFLECVQDMDHENMFWYRQDPGLGLRLIYFSYDVKMKEKGDIPEGYSVSREKKERFSLILESASTNQTSMYLCASSSPSGAQETQYFGPGTRLLVL.

This clonotype occurred many times. The rearrangement links TRBV12-3 or TRBV12-4 to TRBJ2-1, with 11 bases matching TRBD2. Trimming cost V 6 bases and J 7 bases; bases outside gene matches: 8. The CDR3 totals 15 residues. CDR3 sequence (DNA): TGTGCCAGCAGCATGACTAGCGGGACGTTAAATGAGCAGTTCTTC. Its protein product is CASSMTSGTLNEQFF.

The chain is built from TRBV6-6 and TRBJ1-6; the D gene is possibly TRBD1 (5 bases). Per germline, CDR1 MNHNY and CDR2 SVGAGI (reference sequence). The CDR3 covers 17 residues. V lost 6 bases and J lost 5, with 20 bases in between. The CDR3 is CASSSYFRDHNNSPLHF. The DNA of the CDR3 is TGTGCCAGCAGCTCTTACTTCCGGGACCATAATAATTCACCCCTCCACTTT.

The V call is TRBV12-3 or TRBV12-4, the J call TRBJ2-3; the D gene could be TRBD1 or TRBD2 (5 bases each). V was trimmed by 4 bases and J by 2 bases, leaving 10 bases between them. This CDR3 has 14 amino acids. In nucleotides, the CDR3 is TGTGCCAGCAGTTCCCAGGGACCCACAGATACGCAGTATTTT. This sequence encodes CASSSQGPTDTQYF.

This clonotype was recorded a few times. V gene TRBV19 combines with J gene TRBJ1-1; no clear D gene. This CDR3 region has 13 residues. Trimming shortened V by 4 bases and J by 6 bases, and 12 bases separated the two germline ends. Germline V gene sequence: CDR1 LNHDA, CDR2 SQIVND (reference sequence). DNA for the CDR3: TGTGCCAGTAGTAGGAGCGTTGAGGCTGAAGCTTTCTTT. Amino acid sequence: CASSRSVEAEAFF. Using reference TRBV19 and TRBJ1-1 for the parts outside the CDR3, the full variable domain is DGGITQSPKYLFRKEGQNVTLSCEQNLNHDAMYWYRQDPGQGLRLIYYSQIVNDFQKGDIAEGYSVSREKKESFPLTVTSAQKNPTAFYLCASSRSVEAEAFFGQGTRLTVV.

This clonotype was recorded at least ten times. The chain joins TRBV29-1 to TRBJ2-2; 14 bases match TRBD2. Germline lookup yields CDR1 SQVTM and CDR2 ANQGSEA. The V gene end was trimmed by 5 bases and the J gene end by 6 bases; junction bases not matched to a gene: 5. There are 15 residues in the CDR3. Here the CDR3 DNA reads TGCAGCGTTCAGACTAGCGGGAGGGCATCCGGGGAGCTGTTTTTT. This translates into CSVQTSGRASGELFF.

CDR3 residues: CASTPAGYFATNEKLFF. CDR3 in DNA: TGTGCCAGTACCCCAGCAGGATACTTTGCAACTAATGAAAAACTGTTTTTT. This rearrangement joins TRBV19 to TRBJ1-4; D unresolved. CDR3 length equals 17 residues. V gave up 7 bases and J gave up 0 bases, with 18 bases separating them. Germline CDR1 LNHDA, CDR2 SQIVND (reference sequence).

The chain combines TRBV6-5 with TRBJ1-3; possibly TRBD1 for D (5 bases). The CDR3 is made up of 16 amino acids. Germline CDR1 and CDR2: MNHEY and SVGAGI. V dropped 2 bases and J dropped 2 bases, with 13 bases sitting between them. The CDR3 is CASSYMQGVAGNTIYF. In nucleotides, the CDR3 is TGTGCCAGCAGTTACATGCAGGGAGTGGCTGGAAACACCATATATTTT.

This clonotype was recorded only once. This rearrangement joins TRBV10-3 to TRBJ1-2; no clear D. Germline values: CDR1 ENHRY, CDR2 SYGVKD. The CDR3 runs to 14 residues. The ends were cut back, 7 bases at V and 0 bases at J, with 12 bases in the middle. The CDR3 region is CAITDGLSNYGYTF. The CDR3 bases are TGTGCCATCACCGACGGGCTCTCTAACTATGGCTACACCTTC.

A word on this clonotype: A junction end diverges from the germline sequence, so it may reflect a read error. This sequence joins TRBV20-1 and TRBJ2-3; the D gene is possibly TRBD2 (5 bases). The CDR3 consists of 12 residues. Germline V CDR1 and CDR2: DFQATT, SNEGSKA (reference sequence). CDR3 coding DNA: TGCAGTGCGAGAGCTAGCCTGTATACGCAGTATTTT. It encodes CSARASLYTQYF.

As concerns this clonotype: This sequence may be a read error, since a much larger clone differs from it by one base. The chain employs TRBV6-6 and TRBJ1-1, with 7 bases lining up with TRBD1. CDR1 MNHNY and CDR2 SVGAGI come from the germline V gene (reference sequence). The V gene end was trimmed by 10 bases and the J gene end by 3 bases; junction bases not matched to a gene: 8. The CDR3 totals 13 residues. CDR3 nucleotide sequence: TGTGCCACCACAAACAGGGGACACACTGAAGCTTTCTTT. Its translation is CATTNRGHTEAFF.

There are many counts of this clonotype. The chain recombines TRBV7-2 with TRBJ2-5, with unresolved D. The V and J ends lost 4 bases and 1 base respectively, with 16 bases between them. The CDR3 is made up of 16 amino acids. CDR1 and CDR2 (germline): SGHTA, FQGNSA. The CDR3 coding sequence is TGTGCCAGCAGCTCCCCTCACGCACCTAGCCAAGAGACCCAGTACTTC. As protein: CASSSPHAPSQETQYF.

This clonotype was observed many times. The chain has TRBV6-2 or TRBV6-3 and TRBJ1-5, with D unclear. This CDR3 is built from 15 residues. Germline V gene data show CDR1 as MNHEY and CDR2 as SVGEGT. V was trimmed by 6 bases and J by 1 base, leaving 13 bases between them. CDR3 region: CASSSAGSSNQPQHF. CDR3 in DNA: TGTGCCAGCAGCTCCGCGGGAAGCAGCAATCAGCCCCAGCATTTT.

This rearrangement joins TRBV18 to TRBJ1-1; weak D call: TRBD1 (5 bases). In germline, CDR1 is KGHSH, CDR2 LQKENI. V was shortened by 6 bases and J by 4 bases, with 12 bases between the two germline ends. This CDR3 contains 13 residues. CDR3 sequence (DNA): TGTGCCAGCTCCGCGGGGGAATCCACTGAAGCTTTCTTT. Translating it yields CASSAGESTEAFF.

The chain joins TRBV6-6 to TRBJ1-1; perhaps TRBD1 as D (5 bases). Germline CDR1 reads MNHNY; CDR2 reads SVGAGI (reference sequence). This CDR3 is 11 amino acids long. V shed 8 bases and J shed 7 bases, with 11 bases lying between them. The CDR3 region is CASLVGDEAFF. DNA for the CDR3: TGTGCCAGCCTAGTAGGGGATGAAGCTTTCTTT.